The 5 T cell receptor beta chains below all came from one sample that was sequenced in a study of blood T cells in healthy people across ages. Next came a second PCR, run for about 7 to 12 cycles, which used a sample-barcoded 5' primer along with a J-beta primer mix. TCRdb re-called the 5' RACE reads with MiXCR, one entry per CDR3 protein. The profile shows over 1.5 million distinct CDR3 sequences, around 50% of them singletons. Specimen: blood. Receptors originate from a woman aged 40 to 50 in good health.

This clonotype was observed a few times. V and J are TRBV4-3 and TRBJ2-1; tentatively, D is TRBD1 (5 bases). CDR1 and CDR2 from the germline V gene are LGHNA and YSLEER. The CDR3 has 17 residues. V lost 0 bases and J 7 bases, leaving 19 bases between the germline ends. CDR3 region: CASSQEGGRFRGNEQFF. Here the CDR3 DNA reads TGCGCCAGCAGCCAAGAGGGTGGACGTTTTAGGGGAAATGAGCAGTTCTTC.

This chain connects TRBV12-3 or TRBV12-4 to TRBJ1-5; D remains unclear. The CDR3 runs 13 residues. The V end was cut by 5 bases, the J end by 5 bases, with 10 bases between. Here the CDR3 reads CASSGQEHQPQHF. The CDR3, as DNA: TGTGCCAGCAGTGGGCAGGAACATCAGCCCCAGCATTTT.

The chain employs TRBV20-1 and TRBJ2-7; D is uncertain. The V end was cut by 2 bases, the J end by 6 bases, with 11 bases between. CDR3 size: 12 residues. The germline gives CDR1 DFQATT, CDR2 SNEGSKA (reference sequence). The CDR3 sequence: CSARRDNSEQYF. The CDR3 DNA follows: TGCAGTGCTAGACGAGACAACTCCGAGCAGTACTTC.

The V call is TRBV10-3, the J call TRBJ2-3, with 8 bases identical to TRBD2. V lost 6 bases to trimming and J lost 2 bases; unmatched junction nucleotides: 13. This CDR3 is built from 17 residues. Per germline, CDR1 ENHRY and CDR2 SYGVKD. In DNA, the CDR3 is TGTGCCATCAGCGGGGTTATGGGTAGCGGGGACACAGATACGCAGTATTTT. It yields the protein CAISGVMGSGDTDTQYF.

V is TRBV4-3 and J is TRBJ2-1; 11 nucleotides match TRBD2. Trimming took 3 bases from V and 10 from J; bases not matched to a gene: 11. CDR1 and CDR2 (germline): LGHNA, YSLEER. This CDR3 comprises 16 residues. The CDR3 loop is CASSHSLAGVPGEQFF. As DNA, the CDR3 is TGCGCCAGCAGCCACTCACTAGCGGGGGTCCCTGGCGAGCAGTTCTTC.